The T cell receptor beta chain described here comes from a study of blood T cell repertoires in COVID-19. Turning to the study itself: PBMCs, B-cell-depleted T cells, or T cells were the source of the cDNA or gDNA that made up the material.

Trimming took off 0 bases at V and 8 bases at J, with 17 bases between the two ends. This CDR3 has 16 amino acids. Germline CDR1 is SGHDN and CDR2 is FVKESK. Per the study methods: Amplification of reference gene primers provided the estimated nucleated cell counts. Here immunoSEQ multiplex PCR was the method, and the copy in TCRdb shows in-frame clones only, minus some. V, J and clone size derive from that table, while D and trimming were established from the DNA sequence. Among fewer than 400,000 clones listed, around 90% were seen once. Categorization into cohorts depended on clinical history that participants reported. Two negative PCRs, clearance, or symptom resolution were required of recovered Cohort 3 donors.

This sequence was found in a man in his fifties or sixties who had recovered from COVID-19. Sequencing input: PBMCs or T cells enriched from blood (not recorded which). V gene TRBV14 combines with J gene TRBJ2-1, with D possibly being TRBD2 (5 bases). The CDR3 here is CASSQETARRFDEQFF. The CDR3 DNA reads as TGTGCCAGCAGCCAAGAAACGGCCCGGAGGTTCGATGAGCAGTTCTTC.